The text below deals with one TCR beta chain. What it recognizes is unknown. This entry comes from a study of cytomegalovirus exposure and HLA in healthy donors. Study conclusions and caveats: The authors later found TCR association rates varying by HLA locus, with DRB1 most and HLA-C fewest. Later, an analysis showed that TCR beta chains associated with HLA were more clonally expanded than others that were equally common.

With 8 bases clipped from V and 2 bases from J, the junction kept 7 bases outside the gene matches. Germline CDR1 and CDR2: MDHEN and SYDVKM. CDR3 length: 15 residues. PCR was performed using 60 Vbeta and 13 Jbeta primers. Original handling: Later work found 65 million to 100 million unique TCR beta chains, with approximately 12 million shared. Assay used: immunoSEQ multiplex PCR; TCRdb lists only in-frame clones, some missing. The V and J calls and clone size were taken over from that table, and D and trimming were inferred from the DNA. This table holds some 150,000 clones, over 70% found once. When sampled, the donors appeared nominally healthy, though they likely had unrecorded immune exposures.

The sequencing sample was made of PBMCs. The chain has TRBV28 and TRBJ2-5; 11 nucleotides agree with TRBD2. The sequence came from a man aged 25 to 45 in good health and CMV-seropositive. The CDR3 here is CASGGTSGTQETQYF. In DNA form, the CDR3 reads TGTGCCAGCGGGGGGACTAGCGGAACGCAAGAGACCCAGTACTTC.